This T cell receptor (beta chain) was documented in a study of OX40 agonist ivuxolimab in advanced cancers. As for the study in general: Prior therapy, whether anti-PD-1, anti-PD-L1 or anti-CTLA-4, was allowed, and roughly 41% had some.

In this sample, this clone turned up a few times. Germline V gene data show CDR1 as MNHEY and CDR2 as SVGAGI. This CDR3 spans 11 amino acids. V lost 8 bases to trimming and J lost 7 bases, with 11 bases between them. Using immunoSEQ multiplex PCR, the repertoire was profiled, and TCRdb retains in-frame clones only, with some absent. Seen here are around 89,000 clones, roughly 93% observed once, and the top ten hold around 0.71%. The sequence was obtained from an adult with an advanced solid tumor such as melanoma, head and neck, liver or kidney cancer. The input for sequencing was CD4+ or CD8+ T cells sorted from blood, taken in a trial of the OX40 agonist ivuxolimab. The chain couples TRBV6-5 to TRBJ1-2; D remains ambiguous. The CDR3 protein is CASGDLRGYTF. The CDR3 DNA is TGTGCCAGCGGGGATCTTCGTGGCTACACCTTC.